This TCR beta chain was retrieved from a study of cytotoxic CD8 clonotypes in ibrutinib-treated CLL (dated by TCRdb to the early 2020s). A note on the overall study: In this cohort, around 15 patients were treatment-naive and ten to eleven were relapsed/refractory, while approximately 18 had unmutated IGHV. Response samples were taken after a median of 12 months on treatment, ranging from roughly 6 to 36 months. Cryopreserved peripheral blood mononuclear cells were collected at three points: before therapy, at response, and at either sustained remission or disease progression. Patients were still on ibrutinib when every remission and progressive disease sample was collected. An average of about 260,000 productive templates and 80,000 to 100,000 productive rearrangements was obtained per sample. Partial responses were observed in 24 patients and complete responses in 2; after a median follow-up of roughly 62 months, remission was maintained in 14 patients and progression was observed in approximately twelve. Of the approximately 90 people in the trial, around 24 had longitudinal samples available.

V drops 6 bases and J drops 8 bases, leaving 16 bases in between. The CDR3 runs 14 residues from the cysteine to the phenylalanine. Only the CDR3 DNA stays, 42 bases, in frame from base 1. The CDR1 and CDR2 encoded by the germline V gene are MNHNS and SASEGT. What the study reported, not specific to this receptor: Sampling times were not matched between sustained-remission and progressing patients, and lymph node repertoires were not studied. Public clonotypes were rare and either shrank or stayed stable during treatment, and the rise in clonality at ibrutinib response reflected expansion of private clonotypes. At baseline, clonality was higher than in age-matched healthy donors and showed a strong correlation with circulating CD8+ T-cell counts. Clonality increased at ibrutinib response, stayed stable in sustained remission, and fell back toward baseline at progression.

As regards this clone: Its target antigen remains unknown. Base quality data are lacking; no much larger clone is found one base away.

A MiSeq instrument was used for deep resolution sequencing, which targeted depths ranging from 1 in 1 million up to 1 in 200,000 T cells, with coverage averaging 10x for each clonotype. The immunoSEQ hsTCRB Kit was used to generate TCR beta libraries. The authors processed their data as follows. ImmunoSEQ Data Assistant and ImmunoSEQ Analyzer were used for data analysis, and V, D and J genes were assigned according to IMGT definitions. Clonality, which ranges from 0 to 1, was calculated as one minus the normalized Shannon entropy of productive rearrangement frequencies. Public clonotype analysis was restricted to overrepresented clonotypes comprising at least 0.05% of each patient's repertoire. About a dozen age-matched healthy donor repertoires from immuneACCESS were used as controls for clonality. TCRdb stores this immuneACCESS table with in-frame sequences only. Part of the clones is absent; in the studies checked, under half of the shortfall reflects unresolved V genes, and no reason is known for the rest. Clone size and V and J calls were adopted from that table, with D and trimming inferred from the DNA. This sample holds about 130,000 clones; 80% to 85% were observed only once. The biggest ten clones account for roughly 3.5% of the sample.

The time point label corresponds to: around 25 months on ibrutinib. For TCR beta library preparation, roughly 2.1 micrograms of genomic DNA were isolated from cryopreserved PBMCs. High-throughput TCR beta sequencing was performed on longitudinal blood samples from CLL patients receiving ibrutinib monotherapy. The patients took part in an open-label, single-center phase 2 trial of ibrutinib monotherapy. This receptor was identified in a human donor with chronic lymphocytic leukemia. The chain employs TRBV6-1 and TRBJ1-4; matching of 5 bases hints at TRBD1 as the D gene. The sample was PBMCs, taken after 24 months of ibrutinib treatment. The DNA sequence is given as TGTGCCAGCAGACCGGGACCGGGGGAGGAAAAACTGTTTTTT. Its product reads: CASRPGPGEEKLFF.